The sequence of this T cell receptor beta chain was determined in a study of blood T cell repertoires in COVID-19. Study information: Both acute and convalescent COVID-19 samples were obtained from the United States, Italy and Spain. T cells, B-cell-depleted T cells, or PBMCs provided the cDNA or gDNA that served as material.

On this clone: One end of the junction is discordant with germline, which a read error may explain.

Authors' data handling: Quantification of nucleated cells was approximated via reference gene primer amplification. The table came from immunoSEQ multiplex PCR; TCRdb's copy has only in-frame clones and leaves some out. V, J and clone size are taken as reported in that table, and D and trimming were inferred from the DNA itself. The profile shows about 210,000 clones, 80% to 85% of them singletons. Germline assignment: CDR1 SSHAT and CDR2 FNYEAQ (reference sequence). CDR3 size: 15 residues. This TCR derives from a woman in her 50s with acute COVID-19. This chain joins TRBV7-7 and TRBJ2-1, with TRBD1 matching over 9 bases. Sequenced material: PBMCs or T cells enriched from blood (not recorded which). CDR3 residues: CASSSGTGNVGEQFF. The CDR3 region has the DNA TGTGCTAGCAGCTCCGGGACAGGGAATGTCGGTGAGCAGTTCTTC.